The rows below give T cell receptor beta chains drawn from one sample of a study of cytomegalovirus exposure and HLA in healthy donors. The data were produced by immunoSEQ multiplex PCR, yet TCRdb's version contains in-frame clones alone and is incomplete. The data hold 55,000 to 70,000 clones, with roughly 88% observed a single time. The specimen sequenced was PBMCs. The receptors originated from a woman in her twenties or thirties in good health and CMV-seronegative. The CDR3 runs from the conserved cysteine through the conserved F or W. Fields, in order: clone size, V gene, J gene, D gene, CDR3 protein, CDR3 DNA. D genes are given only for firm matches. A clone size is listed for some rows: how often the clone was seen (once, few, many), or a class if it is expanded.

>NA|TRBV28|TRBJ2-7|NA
CASSSGVQGASYEQYF
TGTGCCAGCAGTTCCGGCGTTCAAGGGGCCTCCTACGAGCAGTACTTC
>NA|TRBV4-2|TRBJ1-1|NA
CASSQDQAPYTEAFF
TGTGCCAGCAGCCAAGATCAGGCTCCCTACACTGAAGCTTTCTTT
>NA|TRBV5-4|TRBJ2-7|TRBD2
CASSLRLGASGGPHEQYF
TGTGCCAGCAGCTTAAGACTAGGGGCTAGCGGGGGCCCCCACGAGCAGTACTTC
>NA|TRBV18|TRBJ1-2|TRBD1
CASSSGQGAQGYTF
TGTGCCAGCTCCTCCGGACAGGGGGCGCAGGGCTACACCTTC
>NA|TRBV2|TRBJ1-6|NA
CASSPGLYNSPLHF
TGTGCCAGCAGCCCCGGACTCTATAATTCACCCCTCCACTTT
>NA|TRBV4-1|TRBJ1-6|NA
CASSHLRDSPLHF
TGCGCCAGCAGCCACCTTCGGGATTCACCCCTCCACTTT
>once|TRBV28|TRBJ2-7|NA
CASSLRMEQYF
TGTGCCAGCAGTTTACGTATGGAGCAGTACTTC
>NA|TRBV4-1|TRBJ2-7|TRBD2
CASSQEDASGSYEQYF
TGCGCCAGCAGCCAAGAAGACGCTAGCGGCTCCTACGAGCAGTACTTC
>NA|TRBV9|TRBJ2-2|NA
CASSGRAVQNTGELFF
TGTGCCAGCAGCGGGAGAGCTGTCCAGAACACCGGGGAGCTGTTTTTT
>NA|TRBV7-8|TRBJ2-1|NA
CASSLPGEQFF
TGTGCCAGCAGTCTCCCGGGTGAGCAGTTCTTC
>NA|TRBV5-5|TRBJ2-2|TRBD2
CASSVSSGRDGELFF
TGTGCCAGCAGCGTGTCTAGCGGGAGAGACGGGGAGCTGTTTTTT
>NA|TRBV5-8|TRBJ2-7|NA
CASSSTVNEQYF
TGTGCCAGCAGCTCTACAGTAAACGAGCAGTACTTC
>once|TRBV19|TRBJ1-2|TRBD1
CASSIRDRDGYTF
TGTGCCAGTAGTATCCGGGACAGGGATGGCTACACCTTC
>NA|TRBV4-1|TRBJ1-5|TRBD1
CASSQDQGSGGNNQPQHF
TGCGCCAGCAGCCAAGATCAAGGGTCAGGGGGCAACAATCAGCCCCAGCATTTT
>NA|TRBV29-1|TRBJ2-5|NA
CSVEDDTPQETQYF
TGCAGCGTTGAAGACGACACCCCCCAAGAGACCCAGTACTTC
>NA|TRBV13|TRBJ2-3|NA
CASGVGRTDTQYF
TGTGCCAGCGGCGTTGGGAGGACAGATACGCAGTATTTT
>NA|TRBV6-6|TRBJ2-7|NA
CASSYYATRAHEQYF
TGTGCCAGCAGTTACTACGCGACGAGGGCCCACGAGCAGTACTTC
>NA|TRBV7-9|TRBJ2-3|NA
CASTVQSTDTQYF
TGTGCCAGCACCGTACAGAGCACAGATACGCAGTATTTT
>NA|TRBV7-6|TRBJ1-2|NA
CASSLVPGMGYTF
TGTGCCAGCAGCTTAGTGCCAGGGATGGGCTACACCTTC
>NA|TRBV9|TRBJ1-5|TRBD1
CASSVETGLSNQPQHF
TGTGCCAGCAGCGTAGAGACAGGGCTTAGCAATCAGCCCCAGCATTTT
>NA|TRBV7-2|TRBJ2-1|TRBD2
CASSLAAGLAYNEQFF
TGTGCCAGCAGCTTAGCCGCAGGACTAGCTTACAATGAGCAGTTCTTC
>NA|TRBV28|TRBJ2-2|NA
CASSFGGRNTGELFF
TGTGCCAGCAGTTTCGGAGGGAGGAACACCGGGGAGCTGTTTTTT
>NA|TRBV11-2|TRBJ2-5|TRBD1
CASSSQGRDRQYF
TGTGCCAGCAGCTCCCAAGGTCGGGACAGGCAGTACTTC
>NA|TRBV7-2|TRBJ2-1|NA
CASSPRLGGGNEQFF
TGTGCCAGCAGCCCCCGGCTAGGTGGAGGAAATGAGCAGTTCTTC
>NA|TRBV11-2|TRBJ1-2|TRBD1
CASSLEVGQGANYGYTF
TGTGCCAGCAGCTTAGAGGTTGGGCAGGGGGCGAACTATGGCTACACCTTC
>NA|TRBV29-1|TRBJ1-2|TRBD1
CSVEDRDRENYGYTF
TGCAGCGTTGAGGATAGGGACAGAGAGAACTATGGCTACACCTTC
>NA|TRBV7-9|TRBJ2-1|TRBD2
CASSSTGTTVINEQFF
TGTGCCAGCAGCTCAACCGGGACTACCGTGATCAATGAGCAGTTCTTC
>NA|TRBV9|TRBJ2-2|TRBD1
CASSASTGQGITGELFF
TGTGCCAGCAGCGCTTCCACGGGACAGGGTATCACCGGGGAGCTGTTTTTT
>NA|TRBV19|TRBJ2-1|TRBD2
CASNQPGLAVYNEQFF
TGTGCCAGTAATCAACCGGGACTAGCGGTGTACAATGAGCAGTTCTTC
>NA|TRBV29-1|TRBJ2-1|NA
CSPRGRTGEQFF
TGCAGCCCGAGAGGTCGGACTGGTGAGCAGTTCTTC
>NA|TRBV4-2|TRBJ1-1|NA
CASSQEWGGDTEAFF
TGTGCCAGCAGCCAAGAATGGGGAGGGGACACTGAAGCTTTCTTT
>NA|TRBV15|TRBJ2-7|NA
CATSSRPGTLSSYEQYF
TGTGCCACCAGCAGTAGACCCGGGACACTGAGCTCCTACGAGCAGTACTTC
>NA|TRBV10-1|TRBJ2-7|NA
CASKRRGMAPYEQYF
TGCGCCAGCAAGAGGCGCGGGATGGCTCCCTACGAGCAGTACTTC
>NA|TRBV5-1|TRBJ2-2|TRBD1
CASSPLRRGQGNTGELFF
TGCGCCAGCAGCCCGTTACGGAGGGGACAGGGGAACACCGGGGAGCTGTTTTTT
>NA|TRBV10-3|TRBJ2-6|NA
CAISETPQGTSGANVLTF
TGTGCCATCAGTGAGACACCCCAGGGGACCTCTGGGGCCAACGTCCTGACTTTC
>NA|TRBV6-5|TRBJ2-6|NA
CASSWASGANVLTF
TGTGCCAGCAGTTGGGCGTCTGGGGCCAACGTCCTGACTTTC
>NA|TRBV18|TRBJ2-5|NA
CASSGRALPGTQYF
TGTGCCAGCTCAGGGCGGGCCCTCCCGGGGACCCAGTACTTC
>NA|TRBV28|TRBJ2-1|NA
CASSFHTPGRGTYNEQFF
TGTGCCAGCAGTTTTCACACTCCAGGGCGGGGTACATACAATGAGCAGTTCTTC
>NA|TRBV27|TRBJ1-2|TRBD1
CASSLTGVYGYGYTF
TGTGCCAGCAGTTTAACAGGGGTCTACGGCTATGGCTACACCTTC
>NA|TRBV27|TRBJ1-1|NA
CASRGTQWGTEAFF
TGTGCCAGCAGGGGGACTCAGTGGGGCACTGAAGCTTTCTTT
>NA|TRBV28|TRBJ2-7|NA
CASSPPRLVYEQYF
TGTGCCAGCAGCCCGCCCCGACTAGTCTACGAGCAGTACTTC